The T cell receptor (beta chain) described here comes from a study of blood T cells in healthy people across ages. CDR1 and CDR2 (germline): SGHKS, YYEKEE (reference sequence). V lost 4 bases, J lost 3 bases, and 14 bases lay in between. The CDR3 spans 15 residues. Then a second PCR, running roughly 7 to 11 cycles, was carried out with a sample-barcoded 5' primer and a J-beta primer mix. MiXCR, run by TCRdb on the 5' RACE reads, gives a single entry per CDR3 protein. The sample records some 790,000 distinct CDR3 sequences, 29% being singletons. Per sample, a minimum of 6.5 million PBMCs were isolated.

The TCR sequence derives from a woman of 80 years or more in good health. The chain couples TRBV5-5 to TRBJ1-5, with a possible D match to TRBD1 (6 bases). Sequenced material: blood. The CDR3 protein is CASSGRAGVNQPQHF. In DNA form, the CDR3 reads TGTGCCAGCAGCGGCCGGGCAGGGGTCAATCAGCCCCAGCATTTT. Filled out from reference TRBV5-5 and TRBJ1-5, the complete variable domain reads DAGVTQSPTHLIKTRGQQVTLRCSPISGHKSVSWYQQVLGQGPQFIFQYYEKEERGRGNFPDRFSARQFPNYSSELNVNALLLGDSALYLCASSGRAGVNQPQHFGDGTRLSIL.